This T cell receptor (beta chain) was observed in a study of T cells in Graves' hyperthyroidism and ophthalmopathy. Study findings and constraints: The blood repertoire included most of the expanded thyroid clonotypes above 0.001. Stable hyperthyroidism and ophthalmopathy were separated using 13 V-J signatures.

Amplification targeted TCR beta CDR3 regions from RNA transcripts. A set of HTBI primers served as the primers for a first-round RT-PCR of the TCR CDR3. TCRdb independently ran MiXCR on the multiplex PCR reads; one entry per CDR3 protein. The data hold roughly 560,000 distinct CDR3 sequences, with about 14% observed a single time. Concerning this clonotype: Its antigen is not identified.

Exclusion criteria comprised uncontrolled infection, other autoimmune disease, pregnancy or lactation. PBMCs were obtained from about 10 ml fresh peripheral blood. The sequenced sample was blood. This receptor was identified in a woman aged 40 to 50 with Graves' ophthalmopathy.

Written as DNA, the CDR3 is TGTGCCAGCAGGAGAGGGGCCAATCAGCCCCAGCATTTT. This encodes CASRRGANQPQHF. This chain connects TRBV6-2 or TRBV6-3 to TRBJ1-5; possibly TRBD1 for D (5 bases). The CDR3 extends over 13 amino acids. Between the trimmed V and J ends, which lost 6 bases and 3 bases, there was a span of 9 bases. Germline V gene sequence: CDR1 MNHEY, CDR2 SVGEGT.